Shown below are 12 T cell receptor beta chains from a single sample sequenced in a study of cytomegalovirus exposure and HLA in healthy donors. The PCR used 60 Vbeta and 13 Jbeta primers. The assay was immunoSEQ multiplex PCR, and TCRdb's table has in-frame clones only and misses some. The repertoire holds 95,000 to 100,000 clones, 75% seen once, with 8.5% to 12% in the top ten. Sequenced: PBMCs. These receptors were taken from a man aged 45-65 years in good health and CMV-seronegative.

This sequence joins TRBV7-2 and TRBJ2-1, with 9 bases lining up with TRBD1. The V gene's germline CDR1 is SGHTA and CDR2 FQGNSA. The CDR3 runs 15 residues. V shed 2 bases and J 8 bases; nucleotides not matched to a gene: 7. The CDR3, as DNA: TGTGCCAGCAGCTTACAGAACAGGGGGCCAGATGAGCAGTTCTTC. It translates to CASSLQNRGPDEQFF.

J is TRBJ1-1 and V is TRBV7-8, with D possibly matching TRBD1 (5 bases). Trimming took off 5 bases at V and 5 bases at J, with 9 bases between the two ends. From germline, CDR1 is SGHVS and CDR2 FQNEAQ. This CDR3 has 12 residues. The CDR3, as DNA: TGTGCCAGCAGCAGAGACAGAACTGAAGCTTTCTTT. Translated: CASSRDRTEAFF.

The V and J genes are TRBV5-1 and TRBJ2-1; D possibly corresponds to TRBD2 (6 bases). This CDR3 is 13 amino acids long. V gave up 7 bases and J gave up 7 bases, with 15 bases separating them. Germline CDR1 is SGHRS and CDR2 is YFSETQ. In DNA, the CDR3 is TGCGCCAGCCAATTGGGCGGGGCAAATGAGCAGTTCTTC. Encoded protein: CASQLGGANEQFF. Based on the CDR3 plus reference TRBV5-1 and TRBJ2-1, the full variable domain is KAGVTQTPRYLIKTRGQQVTLSCSPISGHRSVSWYQQTPGQGLQFLFEYFSETQRNKGNFPGRFSGRQFSNSRSEMNVSTLELGDSALYLCASQLGGANEQFFGPGTRLTVL.

The V and J genes are TRBV25-1 and TRBJ2-5, with D possibly matching TRBD2 (5 bases). The V and J ends lost 1 base and 9 bases respectively, with 9 bases between them. The CDR3 covers 12 residues. CDR1 is MGHDK and CDR2 is SYGVNS in the germline V gene. In DNA form, the CDR3 reads TGTGCCAGCAGTGAATTAACCGGGGCCCAGTACTTC. The encoded protein is CASSELTGAQYF. The whole variable domain, filled in from reference TRBV25-1 and TRBJ2-5, reads EADIYQTPRYLVIGTGKKITLECSQTMGHDKMYWYQQDPGMELHLIHYSYGVNSTEKGDLSSESTVSRIRTEHFPLTLESARPSHTSQYLCASSELTGAQYFGPGTRLLVL.

V is TRBV28 and J is TRBJ1-4, with TRBD1 matching over 8 bases. CDR1 is MDHEN and CDR2 is SYDVKM in the germline V gene. This CDR3 is built from 15 residues. V lost 6 bases, J lost 3 bases, and 6 bases stayed unmatched. The CDR3 reads CASSLNRGANEKLFF. CDR3 DNA: TGTGCCAGCAGCCTAAACAGGGGGGCTAATGAAAAACTGTTTTTT.

The gene calls are TRBV28 and TRBJ2-3; 15 bases line up with TRBD2. The CDR3 has 14 residues. Germline V gene lookup returns CDR1 MDHEN and CDR2 SYDVKM. V lost 4 bases to trimming and J lost 14 bases; unmatched junction nucleotides: 7. DNA for the CDR3: TGTGCCAGCAGTTCCCCCGGACTAGCGGGGGGGCGGTATTTT. Protein: CASSSPGLAGGRYF.

The chain couples TRBV9 to TRBJ2-6; D unclear. The germline gives CDR1 SGDLS, CDR2 YYNGEE. The CDR3 is 13 residues long. V lost 3 bases and J lost 1, with 2 bases in between. The CDR3 nucleotides are TGTGCCAGCAGCGCGTCTGGGGCCAACGTCCTGACTTTC. It codes for CASSASGANVLTF.

The V and J genes are TRBV6-5 and TRBJ1-1; unclear D gene. Trimming removed 7 bases at V and 2 bases at J, with 14 bases between. Germline CDR1 is MNHEY and CDR2 is SVGAGI. The CDR3 covers 14 residues. CDR3 coding DNA: TGTGCCAGCACATTGCTACGAAGTAACACTGAAGCTTTCTTT. Residues: CASTLLRSNTEAFF.

The genes are TRBV29-1 and TRBJ1-2, with 7 nucleotides matching TRBD1. Germline V gene lookup returns CDR1 SQVTM and CDR2 ANQGSEA. This CDR3 comprises 13 residues. The V and J ends lost 0 bases and 7 bases, in that order; junction bases with no gene match: 5. CDR3 bases: TGCAGCGTTGAAGATCAAGGGGGCGTTGGCTACACCTTC. Encoded protein: CSVEDQGGVGYTF.

The chain is built from TRBV28 and TRBJ1-2, with D possibly matching TRBD1 (6 bases). The CDR3 extends over 15 amino acids. CDR1 MDHEN and CDR2 SYDVKM come from the germline V gene. The V and J ends lost 4 bases and 6 bases respectively, with 18 bases between them. The CDR3 protein is CASSSTGGPRDGYTF. The CDR3 DNA is TGTGCCAGCAGTTCAACGGGGGGCCCTAGAGATGGCTACACCTTC.

The chain has TRBV18 and TRBJ1-2; D gene uncertain. Trimming removed 4 bases at V and 0 bases at J, with 9 bases between. Germline V gives CDR1 KGHSH, CDR2 LQKENI. This CDR3 comprises 14 residues. The CDR3 protein is CASSQEKTNYGYTF. The CDR3 DNA is TGTGCCAGCTCACAGGAGAAGACTAACTATGGCTACACCTTC.

This rearrangement joins TRBV2 to TRBJ2-5; possible D gene TRBD2, 6 bases. The end of the DNA aligns better with TRBJ2-7, so the J call may be wrong. The CDR3 totals 13 residues. The germline V gene encodes CDR1 SNHLY and CDR2 FYNNEI. The CDR3 spells CASTRAGPYEQYF. DNA for the CDR3: TGTGCCAGCACCCGAGCGGGCCCCTACGAGCAGTACTTC.